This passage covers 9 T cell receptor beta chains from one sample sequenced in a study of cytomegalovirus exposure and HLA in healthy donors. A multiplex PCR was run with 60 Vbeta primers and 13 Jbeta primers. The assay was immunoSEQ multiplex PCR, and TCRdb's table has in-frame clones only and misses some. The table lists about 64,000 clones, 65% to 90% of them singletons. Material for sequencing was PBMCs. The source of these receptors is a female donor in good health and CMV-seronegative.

The DNA of the CDR3 is TGTGCCAGCAGTTCGACTAGCGGGTACAATGAGCAGTTCTTC. Translation: CASSSTSGYNEQFF. The V gene is TRBV6-1, the J gene TRBJ2-1, with TRBD2 identical over 10 bases. Germline V lookup: CDR1 MNHNS, CDR2 SASEGT. J was trimmed by 4 bases and V by 5 bases; bases with no gene match: 2. This CDR3 is built from 14 residues.

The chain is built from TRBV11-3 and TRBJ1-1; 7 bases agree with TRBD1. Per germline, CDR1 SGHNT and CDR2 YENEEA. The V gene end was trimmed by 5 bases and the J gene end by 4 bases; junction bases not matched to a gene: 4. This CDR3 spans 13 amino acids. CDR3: CASSPGGGTEAFF. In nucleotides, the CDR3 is TGTGCCAGCAGCCCAGGGGGAGGCACTGAAGCTTTCTTT.

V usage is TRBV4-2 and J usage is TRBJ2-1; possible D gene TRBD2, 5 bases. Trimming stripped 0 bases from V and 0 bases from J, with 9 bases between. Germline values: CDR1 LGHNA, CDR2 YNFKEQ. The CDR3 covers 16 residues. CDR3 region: CASSQDAGRSYNEQFF. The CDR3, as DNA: TGTGCCAGCAGCCAAGATGCGGGTCGCTCCTACAATGAGCAGTTCTTC.

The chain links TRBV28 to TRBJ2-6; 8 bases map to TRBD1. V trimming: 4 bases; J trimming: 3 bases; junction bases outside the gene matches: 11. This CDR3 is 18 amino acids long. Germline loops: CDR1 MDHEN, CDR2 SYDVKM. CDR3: CASSSLGQGRIGANVLTF. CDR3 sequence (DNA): TGTGCCAGCAGTTCCCTCGGACAGGGAAGAATTGGGGCCAACGTCCTGACTTTC.

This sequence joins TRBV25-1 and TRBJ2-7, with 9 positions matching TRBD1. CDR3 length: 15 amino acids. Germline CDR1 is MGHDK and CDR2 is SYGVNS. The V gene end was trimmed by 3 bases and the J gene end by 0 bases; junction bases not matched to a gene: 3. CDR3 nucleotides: TGTGCCAGCAGTGATAGGGGACAGGGCTCCTACGAGCAGTACTTC. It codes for CASSDRGQGSYEQYF.

For the CDR3, the DNA is TGTGCCAGCAGCGGAGGGTCTGCCTACGAGCAGTACTTC. Translating gives CASSGGSAYEQYF. This chain uses TRBV7-2 with TRBJ2-7; tentative D call: TRBD2 (6 bases). CDR1 SGHTA and CDR2 FQGNSA come from the germline V gene. V was shortened by 5 bases and J by 2 bases, with 10 bases between the two germline ends. The CDR3 is 13 residues long.

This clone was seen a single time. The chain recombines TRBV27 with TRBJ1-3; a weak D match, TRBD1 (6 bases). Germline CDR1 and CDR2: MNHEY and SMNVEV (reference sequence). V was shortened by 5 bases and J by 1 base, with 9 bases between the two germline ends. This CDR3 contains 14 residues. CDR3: CASSVDRSGNTIYF. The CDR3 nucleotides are TGTGCCAGCAGTGTTGACAGGTCTGGAAACACCATATATTTT.

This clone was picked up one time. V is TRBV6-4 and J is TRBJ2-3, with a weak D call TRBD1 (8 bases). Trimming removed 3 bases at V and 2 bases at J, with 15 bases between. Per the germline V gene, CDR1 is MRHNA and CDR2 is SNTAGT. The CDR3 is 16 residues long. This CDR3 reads CASSESGTGHTDTQYF. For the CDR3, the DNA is TGTGCCAGCAGTGAAAGCGGGACAGGCCACACAGATACGCAGTATTTT.

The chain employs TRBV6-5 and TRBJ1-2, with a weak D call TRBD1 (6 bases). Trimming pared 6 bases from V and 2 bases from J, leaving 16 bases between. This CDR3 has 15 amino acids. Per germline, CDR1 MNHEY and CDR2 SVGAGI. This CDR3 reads CASSSEGQLNYGYTF. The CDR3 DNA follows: TGTGCCAGCAGCTCTGAAGGACAGCTCAACTATGGCTACACCTTC.